This T cell receptor (beta chain) comes out of a study of T-cell reconstitution after alpha-beta-depleted transplantation in children. Study conclusions and caveats: Reportedly, roughly two months post-transplant, alpha-beta T cells arose from several hundred expanded graft clones.

The TCRbeta library incorporated unique molecular identifiers. MiXCR, run by TCRdb on the PCR reads, gives a single entry per CDR3 protein. Among about 980,000 distinct CDR3 sequences listed, 25% to 30% were seen once. Comment on this clonotype: Its specificity is not known.

This TCR was recovered from a boy younger than two who had a stem cell transplant for SCID, so the T cells may come from the graft donor. The sample here was PBMCs, mostly from graft donor cells, taken 360 days after TCRalphabeta/CD19-depleted stem cell transplant.

In DNA, the CDR3 is TGTGCCAGCTCACCGCGGGACAGGGATGACGCGCAGTATTTT. It yields the protein CASSPRDRDDAQYF. V gene TRBV18 combines with J gene TRBJ2-3; TRBD1 aligns across 9 bases. Germline V gene sequence: CDR1 KGHSH, CDR2 LQKENI. The CDR3 has 14 residues. Trimming at V came to 3 bases and at J to 10 bases, leaving 8 bases not matched to a gene.